These 8 T cell receptor beta chains share one sample of origin, sequenced in a study of OX40 agonist ivuxolimab in advanced cancers. Using immunoSEQ multiplex PCR, the repertoire was profiled, and TCRdb retains in-frame clones only, with some absent. The table has fewer than 30,000 clones, 81% seen once. The specimen comprised CD4+ or CD8+ T cells sorted from blood, sampled in a trial of the OX40 agonist ivuxolimab. The receptors shown here come from an adult with an advanced solid tumor such as melanoma, head and neck, liver or kidney cancer.

This sequence joins TRBV29-1 and TRBJ2-5; D is perhaps TRBD2 (6 bases). Germline V gene lookup returns CDR1 SQVTM and CDR2 ANQGSEA. V was clipped by 5 bases and J by 3 bases, with 13 bases between them. The CDR3 has 13 amino acids. The CDR3 sequence is CSVNFSGEETQYF. The CDR3 DNA is TGCAGCGTTAACTTTTCGGGAGAAGAGACCCAGTACTTC.

The V gene is TRBV4-1, the J gene TRBJ1-2; no definite D call. The CDR3 sequence is 11 residues long. In germline, CDR1 is MGHRA, CDR2 YSYEKL. Trimming cost V 0 bases and J 9 bases, with 5 bases left between them. The CDR3 sequence: CASSQDWSYTF. For the CDR3, the DNA is TGCGCCAGCAGCCAAGATTGGAGCTACACCTTC.

The chain employs TRBV7-9 and TRBJ2-7; 7 bases map to TRBD2. This CDR3 spans 15 amino acids. Losses at the gene ends were 1 base for V and 6 bases for J; bases not matched to a gene: 9. Per the germline V gene, CDR1 is SEHNR and CDR2 is FQNEAQ (reference sequence). CDR3 nucleotide sequence: TGTGCCAGCAGCTTAGTTAGGATGGGGGAGGGCGAGCAGTACTTC. It encodes CASSLVRMGEGEQYF. The full variable domain, its missing parts supplied by reference TRBV7-9 and TRBJ2-7, is DTGVSQNPRHKITKRGQNVTFRCDPISEHNRLYWYRQTLGQGPEFLTYFQNEAQLEKSRLLSDRFSAERPKGSFSTLEIQRTEQGDSAMYLCASSLVRMGEGEQYFGPGTRLTVT.

The rearrangement links TRBV11-3 to TRBJ2-1, with D possibly TRBD1 on 6 matching bases. Trimming removed 5 bases at V and 0 bases at J, with 14 bases between. Germline V gene data show CDR1 as SGHNT and CDR2 as YENEEA. The CDR3 runs to 16 residues. In DNA form, the CDR3 reads TGTGCCAGCAGCGTACAGGGCGGTAGCTCCTACAATGAGCAGTTCTTC. Translating gives CASSVQGGSSYNEQFF.

V and J are TRBV11-3 and TRBJ2-1; D is perhaps TRBD2 (6 bases). CDR1 is SGHNT and CDR2 is YENEEA in the germline V gene. CDR3 size: 15 residues. Trimming removed 8 bases at V and 4 bases at J, with 18 bases between. The CDR3 loop reads CASGYPGETYNEQFF. In nucleotides, the CDR3 is TGTGCCAGCGGATACCCGGGAGAGACTTACAATGAGCAGTTCTTC.

This chain connects TRBV6-5 to TRBJ2-1, with D perhaps matching TRBD1 or TRBD2 (5 bases each). The CDR3 runs 14 residues. CDR1 is MNHEY and CDR2 is SVGAGI in the germline V gene. V was cut by 6 bases and J by 0 bases, with 9 bases left in between. The CDR3 loop is CASRSGSSYNEQFF. CDR3 in DNA: TGTGCCAGCAGATCAGGGAGCTCCTACAATGAGCAGTTCTTC.

V gene TRBV5-1 combines with J gene TRBJ2-7; 9 nucleotides match TRBD2. The J segment lost 6 bases and the V segment lost 2 bases, leaving 6 bases of the junction unmatched. The CDR3 extends over 14 amino acids. Germline CDR1 reads SGHRS; CDR2 reads YFSETQ. Written as DNA, the CDR3 is TGCGCCAGCAGCTTTAGCGGGAGCGCCTTCGAGCAGTACTTC. It encodes CASSFSGSAFEQYF.

V usage is TRBV14 and J usage is TRBJ2-3; 10 positions match TRBD2. V lost 4 bases, J lost 2 bases, and 6 bases stayed unmatched. Per germline, CDR1 SGHDN and CDR2 FVKESK. This CDR3 is built from 16 residues. This CDR3 reads CASSPRLAGLTDTQYF. Written as DNA, the CDR3 is TGTGCCAGCAGCCCGAGACTAGCGGGCCTCACAGATACGCAGTATTTT.